The entry below describes one T cell receptor (beta chain). This entry belongs to a study of cytomegalovirus exposure and HLA in healthy donors. Deletions cut 4 bases from V and 0 bases from J, with 4 bases between. Germline assignment: CDR1 SNHLY and CDR2 FYNNEI. CDR3 size: 14 residues. The PCR made use of 60 Vbeta and 13 Jbeta primers. Measured with immunoSEQ multiplex PCR; TCRdb has only the in-frame clones, and not every one. The sample lists more than 140,000 clones; nearly 80% were seen once. The clonotype originates from a male donor in good health and CMV-seronegative. This chain uses TRBV2 with TRBJ2-6; D not certain. The material sequenced was PBMCs. The CDR3: CASSVSSGANVLTF. In DNA form, the CDR3 reads TGTGCCAGCAGTGTTAGCTCTGGGGCCAACGTCCTGACTTTC.